This TCR beta chain comes out of a study of blood T cell repertoires in COVID-19 (TCRdb year 2020). Concerning the study at large: Samples covering the acute and convalescent phases of COVID-19 were provided by collaborators in the United States, Italy and Spain. Nearly every sample came with metadata listing a de-identified subject ID, COVID-19 status, age in years and sex. The repertoires were released in a freely available public database meant as a resource for research on the immune response to SARS-CoV-2. The samples were drawn from the first 160 participants of the ongoing ImmuneRACE study and from 1,200 or so subjects provided by 6 global collaborators. Deeply sampled blood TCRbeta repertoires from subjects exposed to, actively infected with, or recovered from COVID-19 were included in the dataset. The prospective study material was composed of cDNA or gDNA derived from T cells, B-cell-depleted T cells, or PBMCs. Where available, HLA class I and class II types were taken from metadata supplied by the sample provider and were not determined by assay-based typing.

TCRbeta CDR3 regions were amplified from genomic DNA using the immunoSEQ Assay, a bias-controlled multiplex PCR. Regarding the original processing steps: The number of nucleated cells in each sample was estimated from the amplification of reference gene primers within the assay. Sequence reads were collapsed and filtered to measure the absolute abundance of every unique TCRbeta CDR3 rearrangement. Productive Simpson clonality was computed per sample as the square root of Simpson's diversity index over productive rearrangements. In TCRdb, the immuneACCESS table is reduced to in-frame sequences with V and J assigned. These tables do not hold every clone; where another copy was compared, an unresolved V gene accounts for under half, and the others remain unexplained. For V, J and clone size, that table is used; D and trimming come from the DNA. The sample data list over 50,000 clones, and 86% of these were observed just once. The top ten clones comprise around 11% of the sample.

This clone was seen a single time. It has no known antigen specificity. Base qualities are not recorded, but no much larger clone differs from it by a single base. Collaborating institutions collected whole blood in K2EDTA tubes following their own protocols. For TCRbeta analysis, collaborators shipped samples in one of three forms: frozen whole blood, isolated PBMCs, or DNA extracted from either of those sample types. General study outcomes and caveats: The quantity of clinical and demographic metadata differed by source and by participant and was supplied without curation.

What was sequenced was peripheral blood. This TCR came from a man between 65 and 85 years old with active COVID-19.

CDR3 reads: CASSYSSRGQEKLFF. In nucleotides, the sequence is TGTGCCAGCAGTTACTCGAGCAGGGGGCAGGAAAAACTGTTTTTT. Recombination connected TRBV6-2 or TRBV6-3 to TRBJ1-4; the central 8 bases match TRBD1. The CDR3 numbers 15 residues from cysteine through phenylalanine. Just CDR3 DNA is preserved here, 45 bases in frame from base 1. Germline trimming amounts to 0 bases on V and 8 bases on J, with 5 as the count of junction bases outside the gene matches. CDR1 and CDR2 were assigned from the germline V gene as MNHEY and SVGEGT.